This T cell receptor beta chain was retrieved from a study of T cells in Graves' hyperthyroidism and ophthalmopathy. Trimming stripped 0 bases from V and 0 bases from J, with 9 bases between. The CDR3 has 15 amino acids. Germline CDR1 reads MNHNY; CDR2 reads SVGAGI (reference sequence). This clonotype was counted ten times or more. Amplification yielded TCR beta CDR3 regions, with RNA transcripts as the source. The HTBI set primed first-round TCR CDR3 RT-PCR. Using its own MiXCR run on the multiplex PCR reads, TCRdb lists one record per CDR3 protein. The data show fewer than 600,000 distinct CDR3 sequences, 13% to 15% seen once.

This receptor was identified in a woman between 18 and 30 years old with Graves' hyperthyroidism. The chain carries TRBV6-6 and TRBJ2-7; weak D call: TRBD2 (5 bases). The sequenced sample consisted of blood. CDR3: CASSYSTGSSYEQYF. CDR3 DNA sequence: TGTGCCAGCAGTTACTCGACGGGGAGCTCCTACGAGCAGTACTTC.